Each of the 17 T cell receptor beta chains below was sequenced from the same sample in a study of CD8+CD57+ T cells in acquired aplastic anemia. Genomic DNA provided the template from which TCR beta VDJ and CDR3 profiles were obtained. One entry per CDR3 protein results from TCRdb running MiXCR on the reads. Of 170,000 or so distinct CDR3 sequences listed, roughly 50% were seen once; the top ten hold around a third. All patients picked for sequencing had shown, by flow cytometry, an expansion of CD8+CD57+ cells. The sample comprised sorted CD4+, CD8+, or CD8+CD57+ T cells (not recorded which) from PBMCs. These receptor sequences come from a human donor with aplastic anemia.

This clonotype has at least ten counts. The chain couples TRBV5-6 to TRBJ1-3, with no clear D. CDR1 and CDR2 from the germline V gene are SGHDT and YYEEEE. V was clipped by 0 bases and J by 5 bases, with 9 bases between them. CDR3 length: 14 residues. CDR3 sequence reads: CASSLAWERNTIYF. DNA of the CDR3: TGTGCCAGCAGCTTGGCATGGGAAAGAAACACCATATATTTT.

The V and J genes are TRBV6-1 and TRBJ1-6, with 9 bases matching TRBD1. The CDR3 runs to 13 residues. The V gene end was trimmed by 10 bases and the J gene end by 13 bases; junction bases not matched to a gene: 11. Germline V gene sequence: CDR1 MNHNS, CDR2 SASEGT. This CDR3 is CATSRGQGLPLHF. The CDR3 DNA sequence: TGTGCCACCTCTAGGGGACAGGGACTTCCCCTCCACTTT.

This clonotype was counted ten times or more. V is TRBV29-1 and J is TRBJ2-1; tentative D call: TRBD2 (5 bases). The germline V gene encodes CDR1 SQVTM and CDR2 ANQGSEA. The CDR3 spans 12 residues. The V end lost 4 bases, the J end lost 9 bases, and 13 bases lay between the germline ends. The CDR3 nucleotides are TGCAGCGTTGCCGGTCGCGCGGGTGAGCAGTTCTTC. This sequence encodes CSVAGRAGEQFF.

This sequence joins TRBV7-3 and TRBJ1-1; TRBD1 might be the D (6 bases). The CDR3 contains 14 residues. Trimming stripped 8 bases from V and 2 bases from J, with 15 bases between. Germline V gene data show CDR1 as SGHTA and CDR2 as FQGTGA. CDR3 DNA sequence: TGTGCCAGCCGGCCGGACAGAACTAACACTGAAGCTTTCTTT. As protein: CASRPDRTNTEAFF.

The CDR3 loop reads CASSSLTSGDIQYF. CDR3 bases: TGTGCCAGCAGTTCGTTGACTAGCGGGGACATTCAGTACTTC. This chain joins TRBV2 and TRBJ2-4; 11 bases are a match to TRBD2. The CDR3 loop spans 14 amino acids. The V gene's germline CDR1 is SNHLY and CDR2 FYNNEI. V was pared by 5 bases and J by 8 bases, with 5 bases of the junction left unmatched.

The chain joins TRBV19 to TRBJ2-7, with 7 bases fitting TRBD2. Trimming cost V 3 bases and J 6 bases; bases outside gene matches: 8. CDR1 LNHDA and CDR2 SQIVND come from the germline V gene (reference sequence). The CDR3 has 14 residues. The CDR3 sequence is CASSIRQGLFEQYF. DNA of the CDR3: TGTGCCAGTAGTATCAGGCAGGGACTATTCGAGCAGTACTTC.

This sequence joins TRBV20-1 and TRBJ1-2, with unresolved D. Germline CDR1 and CDR2: DFQATT and SNEGSKA (reference sequence). Trimming took off 3 bases at V and 4 bases at J, with 15 bases between the two ends. This CDR3 is built from 14 residues. CDR3: CSARTPPGSYGYTF. DNA for the CDR3: TGCAGTGCTAGGACCCCGCCAGGCAGCTATGGCTACACCTTC.

At least ten counts were recorded for this clonotype. The chain's CDR3 is CATGTSVGNEQFF. DNA of the CDR3: TGTGCCACCGGGACTTCAGTCGGCAATGAGCAGTTCTTC. This rearrangement joins TRBV2 to TRBJ2-1, with D perhaps TRBD2 (6 bases). The CDR3 loop spans 13 amino acids. Trimming stripped 10 bases from V and 6 bases from J, with 16 bases between. The germline CDR1 and CDR2 sequences are SNHLY and FYNNEI. The entire variable domain, with the rest obtained from reference TRBV2 and TRBJ2-1, is as follows: EPEVTQTPSHQVTQMGQEVILRCVPISNHLYFYWYRQILGQKVEFLVSFYNNEISEKSEIFDDQFSVERPDGSNFTLKIRSTKLEDSAMYFCATGTSVGNEQFFGPGTRLTVL.

This clonotype was recorded at least ten times. This chain joins TRBV9 and TRBJ2-7; TRBD1 matches at 10 bases. The length of the CDR3 is 15 residues. The germline gives CDR1 SGDLS, CDR2 YYNGEE. V trimming: 3 bases; J trimming: 6 bases; junction bases outside the gene matches: 9. DNA for the CDR3: TGTGCCAGCAGCGCCCCCGGGACAGGGGCCAGCGAGCAGTACTTC. Protein product: CASSAPGTGASEQYF.

This clonotype was detected ten times or more. The V gene is TRBV3-1, the J gene TRBJ2-5; tentatively, D is TRBD2 (5 bases). Germline V gene data show CDR1 as LGHDT and CDR2 as YNNKEL (reference sequence). Trimming removed 0 bases from V and 1 base from J, with 12 bases in between. This CDR3 is built from 16 residues. In DNA form, the CDR3 reads TGTGCCAGCAGCCAAGAGGAGGACGGCGGCCAAGAGACCCAGTACTTC. Its translation: CASSQEEDGGQETQYF.

This clonotype came up many times. This chain uses TRBV24-1 with TRBJ2-3, with 12 bases matching TRBD2. This CDR3 is 16 amino acids long. The V gene end was trimmed by 4 bases and the J gene end by 5 bases; junction bases not matched to a gene: 6. Germline lookup yields CDR1 KGHDR and CDR2 SFDVKD. For the CDR3, the DNA is TGTGCCACCAGTGACCCTCTAGCGGGAGGGCAAGATACGCAGTATTTT. Its translation is CATSDPLAGGQDTQYF.

For this clonotype: This likely comes from a read error, as the CDR3 has no conserved phenylalanine or tryptophan at its end. The V gene is TRBV20-1, the J gene TRBJ2-1; D call uncertain. This CDR3 has 11 residues. Between the trimmed V and J ends, which lost 6 bases and 7 bases, there was a span of 10 bases. CDR1 is DFQATT, CDR2 SNEGSKA, per germline (reference sequence). CDR3 sequence: CSARSKNEQFS. CDR3 sequence (DNA): TGCAGTGCCCGGTCTAAGAATGAGCAGTTCTCC.

The chain uses TRBV7-2 and TRBJ2-7, with TRBD1 matching over 7 bases. This CDR3 is built from 14 residues. Trimming removed 3 bases from V and 0 bases from J; junction bases left unmatched: 2. Looked up from germline, CDR1 is SGHTA and CDR2 is FQGNSA. The CDR3 here is CASSFGTASYEQYF. CDR3 bases: TGTGCCAGCAGCTTTGGGACAGCCTCCTACGAGCAGTACTTC.

The CDR3 DNA is TGTGCCATCAGTGAGGGCCCCGAGAGGGCCCTCCACTTT. Encoded protein: CAISEGPERALHF. This sequence joins TRBV10-3 and TRBJ1-6, with no clear D. Germline V lookup: CDR1 ENHRY, CDR2 SYGVKD. The V end was cut by 2 bases, the J end by 14 bases, with 13 bases between. The CDR3 length is 13 residues.

This clonotype was seen more than once but under ten times. DNA for the CDR3: TGTGCCAGCAGCCCCTTAACTAGCGGGGCCCGGGGTGAGCAGTTCTTC. Translation gives CASSPLTSGARGEQFF. The V and J genes are TRBV3-1 and TRBJ2-1; 10 bases map to TRBD2. Germline V gene data show CDR1 as LGHDT and CDR2 as YNNKEL (reference sequence). Unmatched junction bases numbered 12, after V lost 4 bases and J lost 9 bases. CDR3 length: 16 amino acids.

The table lists this clonotype with many counts. The CDR3 nucleotides read TGTGCCAGCAGCTCTGGGACTAGCGGGAGTACAGATACGCAGTATTTT. This translates into CASSSGTSGSTDTQYF. V is TRBV7-8 and J is TRBJ2-3; 14 nucleotides align to TRBD2. The germline CDR1 and CDR2 sequences are SGHVS and FQNEAQ. The ends lost 4 bases at V and 3 bases at J; junction bases unmatched: 3. The CDR3 length is 16 residues.

Many counts were recorded for this clonotype. The J gene is TRBJ2-7, the V gene TRBV19, with 9 bases fitting TRBD1. The V and J ends lost 5 bases and 4 bases, in that order; junction bases with no gene match: 6. This CDR3 is built from 14 residues. Germline-derived CDR1 and CDR2 are LNHDA and SQIVND (reference sequence). The CDR3 loop is CASSSTGGGYEQYF. CDR3 coding DNA: TGTGCCAGTAGTTCCACAGGGGGCGGGTACGAGCAGTACTTC.